Sequencing of this T cell receptor beta chain was carried out in a study of T cells in localized non-small cell lung cancer. Regarding the study as a whole: In the blood, greater T cell density corresponded to longer overall survival. In adjacent lung appeared a median around 57 of the top 100 tumor clones. Owing to sequencing of a solitary tumor region, heterogeneity cannot be discounted. Measurement of T cell clonality placed uninvolved adjacent lung highest, above the level in tumor.

Profiling relied on immunoSEQ multiplex PCR, and the TCRdb table lists in-frame clones only, not all of them. The data contain more than 25,000 clones, roughly nine tenths of them singletons. About this clone: Its antigen is not known.

Trimming took 0 bases from V and 0 from J, leaving 7 bases between them. CDR3 size: 15 residues. Looked up from germline, CDR1 is LGHNA and CDR2 is YSLEER. This material consisted of PBMCs, taken before any cancer treatment. The source is a man aged 40 to 70 with stage II lung adenocarcinoma. The rearrangement uses TRBV4-3 and TRBJ2-3; possibly TRBD2 for D (6 bases). CDR3 nucleotide sequence: TGCGCCAGCAGCCAAGAGGGGACTAGCACAGATACGCAGTATTTT. This encodes CASSQEGTSTDTQYF.